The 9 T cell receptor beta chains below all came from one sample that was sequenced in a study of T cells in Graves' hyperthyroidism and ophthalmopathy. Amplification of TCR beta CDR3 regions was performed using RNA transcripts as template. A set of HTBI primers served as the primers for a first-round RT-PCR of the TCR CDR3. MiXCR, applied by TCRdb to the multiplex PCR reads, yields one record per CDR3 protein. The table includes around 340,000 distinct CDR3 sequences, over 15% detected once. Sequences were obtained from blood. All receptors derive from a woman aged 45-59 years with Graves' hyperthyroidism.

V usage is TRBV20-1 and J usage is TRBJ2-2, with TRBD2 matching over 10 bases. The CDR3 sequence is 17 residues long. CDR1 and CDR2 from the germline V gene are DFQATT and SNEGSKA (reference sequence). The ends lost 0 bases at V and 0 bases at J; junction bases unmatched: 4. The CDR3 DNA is TGCAGTGCTAGAGACGGACTAGCGGAAACGAACACCGGGGAGCTGTTTTTT. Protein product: CSARDGLAETNTGELFF.

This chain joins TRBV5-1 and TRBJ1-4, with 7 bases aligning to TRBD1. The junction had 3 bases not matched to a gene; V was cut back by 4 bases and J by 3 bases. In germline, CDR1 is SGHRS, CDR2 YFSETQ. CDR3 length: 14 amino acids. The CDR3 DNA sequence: TGCGCCAGCAGCGCGGGACAGTCTAATGAAAAACTGTTTTTT. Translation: CASSAGQSNEKLFF. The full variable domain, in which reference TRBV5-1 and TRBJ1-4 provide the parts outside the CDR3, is KAGVTQTPRYLIKTRGQQVTLSCSPISGHRSVSWYQQTPGQGLQFLFEYFSETQRNKGNFPGRFSGRQFSNSRSEMNVSTLELGDSALYLCASSAGQSNEKLFFGSGTQLSVL.

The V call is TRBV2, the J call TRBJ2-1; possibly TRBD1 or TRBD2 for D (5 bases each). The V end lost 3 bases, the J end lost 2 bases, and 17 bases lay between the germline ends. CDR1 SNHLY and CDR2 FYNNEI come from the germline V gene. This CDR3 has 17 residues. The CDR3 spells CASSDDYFEGTYNEQFF. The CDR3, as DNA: TGTGCCAGCAGTGACGACTATTTTGAGGGGACCTACAATGAGCAGTTCTTC.

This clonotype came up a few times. The CDR3 sequence: CATSDRTSGEDTQYF. The CDR3 nucleotides are TGTGCCACCAGTGATCGGACTAGCGGGGAAGATACGCAGTATTTT. This chain links TRBV24-1 with TRBJ2-3; 12 nucleotides align to TRBD2. This CDR3 is 15 amino acids long. The V gene's germline CDR1 is KGHDR and CDR2 SFDVKD. V lost 3 bases to trimming and J lost 5 bases; unmatched junction nucleotides: 2.

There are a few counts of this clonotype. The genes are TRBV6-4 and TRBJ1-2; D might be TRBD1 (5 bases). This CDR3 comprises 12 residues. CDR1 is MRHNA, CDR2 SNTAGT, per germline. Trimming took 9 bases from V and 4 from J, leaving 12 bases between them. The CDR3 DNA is TGTGCCAGTTTGGGACGGACCTATGGCTACACCTTC. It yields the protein CASLGRTYGYTF.

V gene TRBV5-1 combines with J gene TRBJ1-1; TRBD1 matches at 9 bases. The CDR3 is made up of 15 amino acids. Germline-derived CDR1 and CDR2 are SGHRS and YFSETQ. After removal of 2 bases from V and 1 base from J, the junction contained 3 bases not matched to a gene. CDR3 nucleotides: TGCGCCAGCAGCTTTAGGGACAGGGCGAACACTGAAGCTTTCTTT. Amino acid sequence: CASSFRDRANTEAFF.

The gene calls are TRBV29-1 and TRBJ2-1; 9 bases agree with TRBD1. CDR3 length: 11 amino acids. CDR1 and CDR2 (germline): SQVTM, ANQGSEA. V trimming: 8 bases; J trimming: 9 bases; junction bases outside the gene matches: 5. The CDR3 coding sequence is TGCAGCACAAACAGGGGGCCTGAGCAGTTCTTC. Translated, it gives CSTNRGPEQFF.

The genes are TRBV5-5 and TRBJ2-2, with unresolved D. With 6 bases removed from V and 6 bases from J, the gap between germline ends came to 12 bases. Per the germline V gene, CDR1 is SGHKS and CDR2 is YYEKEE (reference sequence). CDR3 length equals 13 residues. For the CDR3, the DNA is TGTGCCAGCACCCCCGCAGGTTCCGGGGAGCTGTTTTTT. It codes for CASTPAGSGELFF.

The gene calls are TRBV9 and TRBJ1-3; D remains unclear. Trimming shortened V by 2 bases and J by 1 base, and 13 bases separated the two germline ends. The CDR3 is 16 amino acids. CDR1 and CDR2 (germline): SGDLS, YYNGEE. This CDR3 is CASSVGLAGSGNTIYF. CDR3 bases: TGTGCCAGCAGCGTCGGACTGGCGGGGTCTGGAAACACCATATATTTT. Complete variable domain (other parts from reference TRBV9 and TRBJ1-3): DSGVTQTPKHLITATGQRVTLRCSPRSGDLSVYWYQQSLDQGLQFLIQYYNGEERAKGNILERFSAQQFPDLHSELNLSSLELGDSALYFCASSVGLAGSGNTIYFGEGSWLTVV.